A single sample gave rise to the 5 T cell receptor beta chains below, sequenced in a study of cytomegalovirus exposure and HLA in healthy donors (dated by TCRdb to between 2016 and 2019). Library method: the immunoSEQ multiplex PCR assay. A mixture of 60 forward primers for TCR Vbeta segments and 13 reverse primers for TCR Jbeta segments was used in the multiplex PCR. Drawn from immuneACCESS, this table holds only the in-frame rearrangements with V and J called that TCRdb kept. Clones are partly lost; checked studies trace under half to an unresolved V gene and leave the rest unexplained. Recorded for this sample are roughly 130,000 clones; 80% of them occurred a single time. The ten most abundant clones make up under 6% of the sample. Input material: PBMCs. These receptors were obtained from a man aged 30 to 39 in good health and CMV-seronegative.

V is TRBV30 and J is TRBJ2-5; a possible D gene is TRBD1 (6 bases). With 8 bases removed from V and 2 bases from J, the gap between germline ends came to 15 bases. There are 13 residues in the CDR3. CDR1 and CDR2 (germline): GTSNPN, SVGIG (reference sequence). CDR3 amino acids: CARRGNNQETQYF. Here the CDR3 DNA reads TGTGCCCGAAGGGGGAACAATCAAGAGACCCAGTACTTC.

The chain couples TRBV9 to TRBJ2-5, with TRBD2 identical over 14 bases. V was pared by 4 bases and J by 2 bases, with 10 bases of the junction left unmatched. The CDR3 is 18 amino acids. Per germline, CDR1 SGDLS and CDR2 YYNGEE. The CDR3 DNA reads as TGTGCCAGCAGCTCCCGCCCCGGGACTAGCGGGAGACAAGAGACCCAGTACTTC. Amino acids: CASSSRPGTSGRQETQYF.

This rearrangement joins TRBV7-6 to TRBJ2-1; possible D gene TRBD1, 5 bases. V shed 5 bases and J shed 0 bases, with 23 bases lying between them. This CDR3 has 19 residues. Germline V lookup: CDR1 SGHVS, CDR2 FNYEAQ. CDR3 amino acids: CASSPSWGVYAHSYNEQFF. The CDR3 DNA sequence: TGTGCCAGCAGCCCCTCTTGGGGCGTCTATGCGCACTCCTACAATGAGCAGTTCTTC.

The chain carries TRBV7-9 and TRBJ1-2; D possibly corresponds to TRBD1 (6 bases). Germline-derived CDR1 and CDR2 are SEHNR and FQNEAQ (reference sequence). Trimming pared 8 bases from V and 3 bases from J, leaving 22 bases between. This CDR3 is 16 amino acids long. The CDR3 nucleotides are TGTGCCAGCTTACAGACAGGAACGGCCCTAGACTATGGCTACACCTTC. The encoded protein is CASLQTGTALDYGYTF.

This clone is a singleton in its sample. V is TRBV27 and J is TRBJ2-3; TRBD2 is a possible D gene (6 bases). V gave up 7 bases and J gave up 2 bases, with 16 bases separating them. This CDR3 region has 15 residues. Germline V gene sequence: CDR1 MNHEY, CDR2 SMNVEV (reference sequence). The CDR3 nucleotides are TGTGCCAGCATGAAGGCGGGACTTATCACAGATACGCAGTATTTT. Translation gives CASMKAGLITDTQYF.